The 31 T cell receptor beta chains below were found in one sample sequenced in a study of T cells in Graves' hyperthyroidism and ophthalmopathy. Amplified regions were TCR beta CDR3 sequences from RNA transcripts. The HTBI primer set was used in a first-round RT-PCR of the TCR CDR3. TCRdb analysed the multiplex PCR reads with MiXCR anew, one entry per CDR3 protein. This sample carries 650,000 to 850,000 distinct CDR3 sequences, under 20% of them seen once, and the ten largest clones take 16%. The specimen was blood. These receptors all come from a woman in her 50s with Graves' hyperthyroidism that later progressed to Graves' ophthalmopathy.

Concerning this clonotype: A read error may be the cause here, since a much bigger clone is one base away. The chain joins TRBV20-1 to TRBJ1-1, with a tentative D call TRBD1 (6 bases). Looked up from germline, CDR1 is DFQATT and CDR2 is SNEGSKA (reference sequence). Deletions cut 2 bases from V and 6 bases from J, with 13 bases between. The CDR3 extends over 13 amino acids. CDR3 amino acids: CSARPGAMAEAFF. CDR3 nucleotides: TGCAGTGCTAGACCGGGGGCGATGGCTGAAGCTTTCTTT.

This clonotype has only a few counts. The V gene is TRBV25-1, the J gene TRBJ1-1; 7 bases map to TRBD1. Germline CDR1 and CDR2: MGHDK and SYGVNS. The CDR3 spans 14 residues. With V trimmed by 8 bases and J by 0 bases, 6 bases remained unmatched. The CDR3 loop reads CASARDRVNTEAFF. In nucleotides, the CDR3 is TGTGCCAGCGCTCGAGACAGGGTGAACACTGAAGCTTTCTTT.

The CDR3 sequence: CASSSQDFQPQHF. Written as DNA, the CDR3 is TGTGCCAGCAGCTCTCAAGATTTTCAGCCCCAGCATTTT. The chain combines TRBV7-9 with TRBJ1-5; D is undetermined. Germline V gives CDR1 SEHNR, CDR2 FQNEAQ (reference sequence). V gave up 4 bases and J gave up 6 bases, with 10 bases separating them. The CDR3 totals 13 residues.

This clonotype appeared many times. The CDR3 sequence is CSATLRPGLGETQYF. DNA of the CDR3: TGCAGTGCTACCCTCCGGCCGGGTCTGGGGGAGACCCAGTACTTC. The chain employs TRBV20-1 and TRBJ2-5; D gene uncertain. V was pared by 4 bases and J by 5 bases, with 20 bases between. The germline gives CDR1 DFQATT, CDR2 SNEGSKA (reference sequence). The CDR3 consists of 15 residues.

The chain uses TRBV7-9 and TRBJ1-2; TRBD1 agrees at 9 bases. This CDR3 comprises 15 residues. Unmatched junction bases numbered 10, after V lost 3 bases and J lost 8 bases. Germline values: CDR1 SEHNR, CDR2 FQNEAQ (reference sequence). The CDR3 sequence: CASSLGGTGLSGYTF. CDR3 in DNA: TGTGCCAGCAGCTTGGGAGGGACAGGGCTTAGCGGCTACACCTTC. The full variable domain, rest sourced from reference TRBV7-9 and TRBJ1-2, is DTGVSQNPRHKITKRGQNVTFRCDPISEHNRLYWYRQTLGQGPEFLTYFQNEAQLEKSRLLSDRFSAERPKGSFSTLEIQRTEQGDSAMYLCASSLGGTGLSGYTFGSGTRLTVV.

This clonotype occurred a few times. The CDR3 here is CASSLGGHGTGELFF. The CDR3, as DNA: TGTGCCAGCAGTTTAGGGGGGCATGGCACCGGGGAGCTGTTTTTT. This chain links TRBV12-3 or TRBV12-4 with TRBJ2-2, with D perhaps matching TRBD1 (6 bases). The CDR3 runs 15 residues. V dropped 1 base and J dropped 4 bases, with 10 bases sitting between them.

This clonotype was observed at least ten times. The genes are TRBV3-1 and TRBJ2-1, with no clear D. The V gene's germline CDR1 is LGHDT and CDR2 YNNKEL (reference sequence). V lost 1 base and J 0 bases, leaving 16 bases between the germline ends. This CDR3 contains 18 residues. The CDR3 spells CASSQVSGSASSYNEQFF. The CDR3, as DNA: TGTGCCAGCAGCCAAGTATCAGGCAGCGCGAGCTCCTACAATGAGCAGTTCTTC.

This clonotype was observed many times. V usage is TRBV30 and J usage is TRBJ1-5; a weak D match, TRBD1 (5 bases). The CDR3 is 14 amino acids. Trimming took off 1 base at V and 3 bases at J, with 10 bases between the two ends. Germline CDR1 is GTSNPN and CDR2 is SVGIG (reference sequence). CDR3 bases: TGTGCCTGGAGTGGACAGAATAACAATCAGCCCCAGCATTTT. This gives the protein CAWSGQNNNQPQHF. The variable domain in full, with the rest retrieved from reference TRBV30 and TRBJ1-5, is SQTIHQWPATLVQPVGSPLSLECTVEGTSNPNLYWYRQAAGRGLQLLFYSVGIGQISSEVPQNLSASRPQDRQFILSSKKLLLSDSGFYLCAWSGQNNNQPQHFGDGTRLSIL.

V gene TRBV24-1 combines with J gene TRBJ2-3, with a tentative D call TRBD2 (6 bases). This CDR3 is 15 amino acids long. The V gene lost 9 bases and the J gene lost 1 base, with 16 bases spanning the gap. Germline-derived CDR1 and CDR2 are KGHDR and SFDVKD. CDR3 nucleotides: TGTGCCACCGCGGGATTGGGGGGAGGCACAGATACGCAGTATTTT. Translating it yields CATAGLGGGTDTQYF.

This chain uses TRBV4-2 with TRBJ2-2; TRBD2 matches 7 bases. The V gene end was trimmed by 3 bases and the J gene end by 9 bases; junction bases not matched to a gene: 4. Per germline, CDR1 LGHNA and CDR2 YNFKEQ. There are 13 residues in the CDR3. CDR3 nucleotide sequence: TGTGCCAGCAGCCAGGGGGGGAATCGGGAGCTGTTTTTT. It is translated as CASSQGGNRELFF.

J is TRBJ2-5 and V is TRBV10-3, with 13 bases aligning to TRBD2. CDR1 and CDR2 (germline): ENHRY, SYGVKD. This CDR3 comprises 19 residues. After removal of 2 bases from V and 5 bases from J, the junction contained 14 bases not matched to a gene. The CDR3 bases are TGTGCCATCAGTGAGCACGGGACTAGCGGGGCTCTGACCGGGGAGACCCAGTACTTC. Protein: CAISEHGTSGALTGETQYF.

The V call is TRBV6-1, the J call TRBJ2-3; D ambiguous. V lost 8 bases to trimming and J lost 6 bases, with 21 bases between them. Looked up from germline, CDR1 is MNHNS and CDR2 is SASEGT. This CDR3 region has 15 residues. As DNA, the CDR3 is TGTGCCAGCTCCCCCCGAGAAGGTGGCAAGGATACGCAGTATTTT. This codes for CASSPREGGKDTQYF.

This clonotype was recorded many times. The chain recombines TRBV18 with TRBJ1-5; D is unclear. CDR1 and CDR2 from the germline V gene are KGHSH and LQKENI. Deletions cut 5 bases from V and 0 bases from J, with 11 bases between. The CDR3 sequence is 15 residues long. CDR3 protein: CASSVGYYSNQPQHF. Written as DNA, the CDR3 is TGTGCCAGCTCAGTCGGGTATTATAGCAATCAGCCCCAGCATTTT.

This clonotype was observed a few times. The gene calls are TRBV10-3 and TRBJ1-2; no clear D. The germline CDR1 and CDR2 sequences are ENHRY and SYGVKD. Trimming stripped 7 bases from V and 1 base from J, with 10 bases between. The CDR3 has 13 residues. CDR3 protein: CAITPENNYGYTF. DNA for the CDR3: TGTGCCATCACCCCAGAGAATAACTATGGCTACACCTTC.

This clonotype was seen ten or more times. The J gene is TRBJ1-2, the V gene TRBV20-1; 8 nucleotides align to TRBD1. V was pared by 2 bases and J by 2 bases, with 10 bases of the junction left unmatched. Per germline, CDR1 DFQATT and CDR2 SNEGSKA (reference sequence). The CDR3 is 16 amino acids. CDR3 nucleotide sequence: TGCAGTGCTAGACGTCCCGGGACAGGTATCAACTATGGCTACACCTTC. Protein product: CSARRPGTGINYGYTF.

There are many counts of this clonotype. CDR3 region: CASSQGSSYEQYF. The CDR3 coding sequence is TGTGCCAGCAGCCAAGGGAGCTCCTACGAGCAGTACTTC. V is TRBV3-1 and J is TRBJ2-7; no definite D call. CDR3 size: 13 residues. The V gene's germline CDR1 is LGHDT and CDR2 YNNKEL (reference sequence). The V gene lost 1 base and the J gene lost 0 bases, with 4 bases spanning the gap.

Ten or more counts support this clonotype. CDR3 loop: CSAQSTSGGTDTQYF. As DNA, the CDR3 is TGCAGTGCCCAATCGACTAGCGGGGGGACAGATACGCAGTATTTT. The chain carries TRBV20-1 and TRBJ2-3, with 13 bases fitting TRBD2. Trimming at V came to 6 bases and at J to 3 bases, leaving 6 bases not matched to a gene. Germline V lookup: CDR1 DFQATT, CDR2 SNEGSKA (reference sequence). The length of the CDR3 is 15 residues.

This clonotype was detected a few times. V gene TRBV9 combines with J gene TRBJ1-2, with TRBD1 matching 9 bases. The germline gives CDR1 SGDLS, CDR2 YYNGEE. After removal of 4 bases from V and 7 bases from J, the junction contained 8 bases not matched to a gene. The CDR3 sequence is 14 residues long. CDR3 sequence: CASSYAQGARGYTF. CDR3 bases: TGTGCCAGCAGCTATGCACAGGGGGCTCGTGGCTACACCTTC.

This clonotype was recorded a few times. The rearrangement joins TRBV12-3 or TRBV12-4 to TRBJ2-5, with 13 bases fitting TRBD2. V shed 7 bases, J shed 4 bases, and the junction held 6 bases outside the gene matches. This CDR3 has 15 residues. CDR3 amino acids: CASTGLAGAGETQYF. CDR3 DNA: TGTGCCAGCACCGGACTAGCGGGGGCGGGAGAGACCCAGTACTTC.

This CDR3 is CASRPFGTSSYEQYF. The CDR3 nucleotides read TGTGCCAGCAGGCCCTTTGGGACCAGCTCCTACGAGCAGTACTTC. The V and J genes are TRBV6-1 and TRBJ2-7; the D gene could be TRBD1 or TRBD2 (5 bases each). There are 15 residues in the CDR3. Trimming pared 6 bases from V and 0 bases from J, leaving 15 bases between. Per germline, CDR1 MNHNS and CDR2 SASEGT.

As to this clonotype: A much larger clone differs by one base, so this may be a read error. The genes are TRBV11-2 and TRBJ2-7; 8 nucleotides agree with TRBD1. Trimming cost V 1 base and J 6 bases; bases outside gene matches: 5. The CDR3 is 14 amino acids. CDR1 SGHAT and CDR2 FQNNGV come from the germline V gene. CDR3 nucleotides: TGTGCCAGCAGCTTAGCAGGGGGCAACGGCGAGCAGTACTTC. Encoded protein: CASSLAGGNGEQYF.

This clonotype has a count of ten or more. CDR3 protein: CASSPRGERTGELFF. The CDR3 region has the DNA TGTGCCAGCAGCCCTAGGGGGGAACGCACCGGGGAGCTGTTTTTT. V is TRBV7-3 and J is TRBJ2-2; perhaps D is TRBD1 or TRBD2 (6 bases each). V gave up 5 bases and J gave up 4 bases, with 14 bases separating them. Germline CDR1 reads SGHTA; CDR2 reads FQGTGA. There are 15 residues in the CDR3.

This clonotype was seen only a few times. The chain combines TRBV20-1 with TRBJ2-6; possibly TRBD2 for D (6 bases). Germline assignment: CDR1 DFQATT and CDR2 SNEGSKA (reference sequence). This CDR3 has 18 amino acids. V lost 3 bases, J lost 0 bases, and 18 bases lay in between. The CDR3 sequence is CSASYWAGRPSGANVLTF. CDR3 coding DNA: TGCAGTGCTAGTTATTGGGCAGGGAGGCCCTCTGGGGCCAACGTCCTGACTTTC.

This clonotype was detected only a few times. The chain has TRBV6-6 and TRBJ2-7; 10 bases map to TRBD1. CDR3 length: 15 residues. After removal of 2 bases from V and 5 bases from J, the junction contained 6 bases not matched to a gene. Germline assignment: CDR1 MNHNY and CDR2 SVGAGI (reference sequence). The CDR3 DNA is TGTGCCAGCAGTTACGGGGACAGGGGAATCAACGAGCAGTACTTC. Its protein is CASSYGDRGINEQYF.

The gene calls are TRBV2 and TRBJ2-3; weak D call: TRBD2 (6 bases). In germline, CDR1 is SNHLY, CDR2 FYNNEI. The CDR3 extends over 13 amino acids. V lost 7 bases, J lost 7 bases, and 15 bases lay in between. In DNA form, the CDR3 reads TGTGCCAGCATGACGGAGGGAGCGCATACGCAGTATTTT. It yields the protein CASMTEGAHTQYF.

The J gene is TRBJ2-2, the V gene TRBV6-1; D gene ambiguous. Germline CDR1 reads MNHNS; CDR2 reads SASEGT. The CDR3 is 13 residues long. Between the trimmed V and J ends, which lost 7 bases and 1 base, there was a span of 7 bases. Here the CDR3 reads CASTPGNTGELFF. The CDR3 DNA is TGTGCCAGCACACCAGGGAACACCGGGGAGCTGTTTTTT.

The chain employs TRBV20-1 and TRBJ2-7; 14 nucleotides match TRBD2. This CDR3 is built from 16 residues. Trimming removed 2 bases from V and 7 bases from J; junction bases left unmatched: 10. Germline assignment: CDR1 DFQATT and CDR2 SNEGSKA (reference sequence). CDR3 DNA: TGCAGTGCTAGACCGGGGACTAGCGGGGGAACTGGGGAGCAGTACTTC. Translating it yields CSARPGTSGGTGEQYF.

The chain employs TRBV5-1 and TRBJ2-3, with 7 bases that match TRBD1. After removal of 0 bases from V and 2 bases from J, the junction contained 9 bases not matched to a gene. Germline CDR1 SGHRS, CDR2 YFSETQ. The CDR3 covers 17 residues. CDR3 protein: CASSLARDSFYTDTQYF. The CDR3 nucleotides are TGCGCCAGCAGCTTGGCCCGGGACAGCTTTTACACAGATACGCAGTATTTT.

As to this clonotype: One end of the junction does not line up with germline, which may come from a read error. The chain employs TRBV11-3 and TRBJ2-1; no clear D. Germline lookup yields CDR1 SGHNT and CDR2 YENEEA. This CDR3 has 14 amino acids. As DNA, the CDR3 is TGTGTCAGCAGCCTCGACGGGTTCTACAATGAGCAGTTCTTC. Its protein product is CVSSLDGFYNEQFF.

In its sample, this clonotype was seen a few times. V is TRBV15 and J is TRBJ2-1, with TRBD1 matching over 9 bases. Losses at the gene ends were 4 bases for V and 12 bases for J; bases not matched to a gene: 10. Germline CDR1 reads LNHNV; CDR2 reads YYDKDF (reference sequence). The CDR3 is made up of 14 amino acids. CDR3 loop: CATSIGDRVRVQFF. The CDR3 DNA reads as TGTGCCACCAGCATCGGGGACAGGGTGAGGGTGCAGTTCTTC.

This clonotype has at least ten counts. The CDR3 nucleotides are TGTGCCAGCAGCCGGGACAGGGAATCGCAGTTCTTC. Amino acids: CASSRDRESQFF. The rearrangement links TRBV11-1 to TRBJ2-1; 9 positions match TRBD1. The ends lost 5 bases at V and 12 bases at J; junction bases unmatched: 5. From germline, CDR1 is SGHAT and CDR2 FQDESV (reference sequence). The length of the CDR3 is 12 residues.